This entry concerns a single T cell receptor beta chain. No antigen is known for it. This table comes from immunoSEQ multiplex PCR, and its TCRdb copy is limited to in-frame clones, with some not included. The data show approximately 200,000 clones, roughly 93% seen once. This CDR3 comprises 13 residues. CDR1 LNHDA and CDR2 SQIVND come from the germline V gene (reference sequence). Unmatched junction bases numbered 5, after V lost 5 bases and J lost 7 bases. The sample comes from a study of T cell responses to AZD1222 COVID-19 vaccine. As for the study in general: Pooling covered second doses at about 4 or about 12 weeks.

Findings of the study overall: White British donors predominated, females outnumbered males, and clonal diversity was possibly underestimated. Close to half of all spike-specific TCRs reportedly target regions of the variants that are unmutated. Vaccination with two AZD1222 doses was followed by a rise in Spike-specific TCR breadth and depth.

The sample was peripheral blood, taken on day 0 of AZD1222 vaccination. The genes are TRBV19 and TRBJ2-3, with 8 bases lining up with TRBD1. The source is an adult in good health. The CDR3 region has the DNA TGTGCCAGTAGTTTCGGACAGGGCAATACGCAGTATTTT. Its translation: CASSFGQGNTQYF. The full variable domain, completed using reference TRBV19 and TRBJ2-3, is DGGITQSPKYLFRKEGQNVTLSCEQNLNHDAMYWYRQDPGQGLRLIYYSQIVNDFQKGDIAEGYSVSREKKESFPLTVTSAQKNPTAFYLCASSFGQGNTQYFGPGTRLTVL.